The text below deals with one TCR beta chain. In Cohort 3, a recovered donor had either two negative PCRs, clearance, or symptom resolution. This entry comes from a study of blood T cell repertoires in COVID-19. Looking at the study overall: T cells, B-cell-depleted T cells, or PBMCs provided the cDNA or gDNA that served as material.

In the original workflow: It was from reference gene primer amplification that nucleated cell counts were estimated. Sequenced by immunoSEQ multiplex PCR; TCRdb stores in-frame clones only, minus some. Clonal size and the V and J genes are those of that table, whereas D and trimming came from the DNA. The sample holds approximately 300,000 clones, approximately 85% seen once. This receptor was taken from a woman aged 30 to 39 who had recovered from COVID-19. The sequenced sample was PBMCs or T cells enriched from blood (not recorded which).

CDR3 sequence (DNA): TGCAGTGCTAGTTCCGCAGGCAAAGGAAACACCATATATTTT. This gives the protein CSASSAGKGNTIYF. The chain links TRBV20-1 to TRBJ1-3; D remains ambiguous. The CDR3 length is 14 residues. Looked up from germline, CDR1 is DFQATT and CDR2 is SNEGSKA (reference sequence). The V end lost 3 bases, the J end lost 4 bases, and 13 bases lay between the germline ends.